This TCR beta chain was identified during a study of shared clonotypes between healthy human individuals. TCRdb keeps only in-frame clones here, not all; method: immunoSEQ multiplex PCR. This sample has millions of clones, with roughly 94% found just once. V shed 5 bases and J 3 bases; nucleotides not matched to a gene: 7. Germline loops: CDR1 MNHEY, CDR2 SVGAGI. The CDR3 runs to 15 residues. This TCR was sampled from a young man in good health. The chain has TRBV6-5 and TRBJ2-1; 7 nucleotides agree with TRBD2. Sequencing was done on a sample of naive CD4+ T cells sorted from blood. Indicated subset: CD45RA+ positively selected. The chain's CDR3 is CASSRGLVRYNEQFF. CDR3 sequence (DNA): TGTGCCAGCAGTCGTGGACTAGTCCGCTACAATGAGCAGTTCTTC.